This T cell receptor (beta chain) comes out of a study of cytotoxic CD8 clonotypes in ibrutinib-treated CLL. Whole-study findings and limits: Treatment left the uncommon public clonotypes either contracted or stable in frequency. Sampling of sustained-remission and progressing patients occurred at differing times.

This clone showed up just once. What it recognizes is unknown. Clones were read by immunoSEQ multiplex PCR, and TCRdb kept only the in-frame ones, dropping some. The repertoire includes about 57,000 clones, approximately 60% of them detected once, and just over 20% sits in the top ten. This receptor was identified in a human donor with chronic lymphocytic leukemia. Specimen: PBMCs, collected after 24 months of ibrutinib treatment.

The CDR3 region is CASSWTVMNTEAFF. Here the CDR3 DNA reads TGTGCCAGCAGCTGGACAGTTATGAACACTGAAGCTTTCTTT. This rearrangement joins TRBV5-6 to TRBJ1-1; tentatively, D is TRBD1 (6 bases). Germline CDR1 SGHDT, CDR2 YYEEEE. V lost 3 bases, J lost 0 bases, and 9 bases lay in between. The CDR3 spans 14 residues.